This T cell receptor (beta chain) derives from a study of technical replicates of blood from a few donors. This CDR3 has 16 residues. With 5 bases clipped from V and 3 bases from J, the junction kept 8 bases outside the gene matches. Per germline, CDR1 SGHRS and CDR2 YFSETQ. The data were produced by immunoSEQ multiplex PCR, yet TCRdb's version contains in-frame clones alone and is incomplete. The sample lists 95,000 to 100,000 clones, approximately 94% occurring once. The clonotype was recovered from a human donor in good health. The V and J genes are TRBV5-1 and TRBJ2-3, with 11 bases fitting TRBD2. The sample taken for sequencing was T cells isolated from PBMCs. CDR3 in DNA: TGCGCCAGCAGAGGAATGTCTAGCGGGGGGACAGATACGCAGTATTTT. This encodes CASRGMSSGGTDTQYF.